The rows below give T cell receptor beta chains drawn from one sample of a study of blood T cell repertoires in COVID-19. The assay was immunoSEQ multiplex PCR, and TCRdb's table has in-frame clones only and misses some. The table shows 88,000 or so clones, with over 75% occurring only once. Sequenced material: peripheral blood. Receptors originate from a man in his 60s with acute or convalescent COVID-19. CDR3s include the opening cysteine and the closing phenylalanine or tryptophan. The order of the fields is V gene, D gene, clone size, J gene, CDR3 protein, CDR3 DNA. D genes are given only for firm matches. Clone size, where shown, is once, few, many, or a class for clones that have expanded.

>TRBV6-5|-|-|TRBJ2-3
CASSESTDTQYF
TGTGCCAGCAGCGAGAGCACAGATACGCAGTATTTT
>TRBV11-2|TRBD2|-|TRBJ2-1
CASSLRTSGSNEQFF
TGTGCCAGCAGCCTTCGGACTAGCGGGAGTAATGAGCAGTTCTTC
>TRBV19|-|-|TRBJ1-4
CASSSGRPGPFYEKLFF
TGTGCCAGTTCATCAGGGAGGCCGGGACCCTTTTATGAAAAACTGTTTTTT
>TRBV29-1|-|-|TRBJ1-2
CSVGGRGSYGYTF
TGCAGCGTAGGCGGCAGGGGATCCTATGGCTACACCTTC
>TRBV6-5|-|-|TRBJ1-4
CASSPREGRDEKLFF
TGTGCCAGCAGTCCTCGGGAGGGGAGGGATGAAAAACTGTTTTTT
>TRBV10-2|TRBD2|once|TRBJ2-3
CASSDMKGSGMTDTQYF
TGCGCCAGCAGTGACATGAAGGGTAGCGGGATGACAGATACGCAGTATTTT
>TRBV7-2|TRBD1|-|TRBJ1-3
CASSAKTGTNTIYF
TGTGCCAGCAGCGCAAAGACAGGGACAAACACCATATATTTT
>TRBV7-9|-|-|TRBJ2-2
CASSPITGELFF
TGTGCCAGCAGCCCCATTACCGGGGAGCTGTTTTTT
>TRBV9|TRBD2|-|TRBJ2-5
CASSVGAGEQETQYF
TGTGCCAGCAGCGTAGGTGCGGGAGAACAAGAGACCCAGTACTTC
>TRBV27|TRBD1|-|TRBJ1-2
CASSLLQGAEGYTF
TGTGCCAGCAGTTTACTGCAGGGGGCTGAGGGCTACACCTTC
>TRBV6-5|TRBD1|-|TRBJ1-2
CASSTTGLRGYTF
TGTGCCAGCAGTACGACAGGGCTAAGGGGCTACACCTTC
>TRBV11-2|-|once|TRBJ1-3
CASSLERGIWNTIYF
TGTGCCAGCAGCTTAGAACGGGGAATTTGGAACACCATATATTTT
>TRBV29-1|-|-|TRBJ1-4
CSVGYGGDNEKLFF
TGCAGCGTTGGGTACGGGGGTGATAATGAAAAACTGTTTTTT
>TRBV4-1|TRBD1|-|TRBJ2-2
CASSQRTGANTGELFF
TGCGCCAGCAGCCAACGGACAGGGGCGAACACCGGGGAGCTGTTTTTT
>TRBV7-2|TRBD2|once|TRBJ2-1
CASSLLGTRDEQFF
TGTGCCAGCAGCCTTCTAGGGACTAGGGATGAGCAGTTCTTC
>TRBV5-4|TRBD2|-|TRBJ2-1
CASSPGLAGNEQFF
TGTGCCAGCAGCCCTGGACTAGCGGGAAATGAGCAGTTCTTC
>TRBV5-5|TRBD2|-|TRBJ2-3
CASRQTSGGDTQYF
TGTGCCAGCAGACAGACTAGCGGGGGAGATACGCAGTATTTT
>TRBV3-1/TRBV3-2|-|-|TRBJ2-7
CASSRDGLSYEQYF
TGTGCCAGCAGCCGAGACGGTTTATCCTACGAGCAGTACTTC
>TRBV15|TRBD2|-|TRBJ2-7
CATAPSGGAGEQYF
TGTGCCACAGCCCCCAGCGGGGGGGCCGGCGAGCAGTACTTC
>TRBV12-3/TRBV12-4|-|once|TRBJ1-6
CASSFGGVGPLHF
TGTGCCAGCAGTTTTGGGGGGGTCGGTCCCCTCCACTTT
>TRBV7-2|TRBD1|-|TRBJ1-6
CASSARQGADNSPLHF
TGTGCCAGCAGCGCCCGACAGGGGGCGGATAATTCACCCCTCCACTTT
>TRBV30|-|-|TRBJ2-3
CAWSQGGGADTQYF
TGTGCCTGGAGTCAGGGTGGAGGGGCAGATACGCAGTATTTT
>TRBV28|TRBD1|-|TRBJ2-5
CASSLSPTGARKTQYF
TGTGCCAGCAGTTTATCGCCGACAGGGGCGAGAAAGACCCAGTACTTC
>TRBV18|-|-|TRBJ1-3
CASSPTRDSGNTIYF
TGTGCCAGCTCACCCACTCGGGACTCTGGAAACACCATATATTTT
>TRBV30|TRBD1|-|TRBJ1-2
CAWSVRGRSHYGYTF
TGTGCCTGGAGTGTTAGGGGGCGCAGTCACTATGGCTACACCTTC
>TRBV3-1/TRBV3-2|-|-|TRBJ1-5
CASSQGRFEGAVGNQPQHF
TGTGCCAGCAGCCAAGGGAGGTTCGAGGGAGCCGTCGGCAATCAGCCCCAGCATTTT
>TRBV10-3|-|-|TRBJ2-7
CAISVGLEIHEQYF
TGTGCCATCAGTGTTGGACTGGAGATCCACGAGCAGTACTTC
>TRBV7-2|-|-|TRBJ1-2
CASSFTGGDPYGYTF
TGTGCCAGCAGCTTTACGGGGGGCGATCCCTATGGCTACACCTTC
>TRBV5-5|TRBD1|-|TRBJ1-5
CASSPQGAPGNQPQHF
TGTGCCAGCAGCCCACAGGGGGCGCCGGGCAATCAGCCCCAGCATTTT
>TRBV7-3|TRBD1|-|TRBJ1-2
CASSAPQGAFTF
TGTGCCAGCAGCGCTCCTCAGGGGGCTTTCACCTTC
>TRBV11-2|TRBD2|-|TRBJ2-3
CASSSTSGTDTQYF
TGTGCCAGCAGCTCCACTAGCGGCACAGATACGCAGTATTTT
>TRBV4-1|-|-|TRBJ2-7
CASTPHGQGYRSYEQYF
TGCGCCAGCACCCCACATGGGCAGGGGTACCGCTCCTACGAGCAGTACTTC
>TRBV19|TRBD1|once|TRBJ2-1
CASSNRGVHEQFF
TGTGCCAGTAGTAACAGGGGTGTCCATGAGCAGTTCTTC
>TRBV6-6|-|-|TRBJ2-2
CASRLHANTGELFF
TGTGCCAGCAGATTACACGCGAACACCGGGGAGCTGTTTTTT
>TRBV5-1|-|-|TRBJ2-6
CASSLASTLGANVLTF
TGCGCCAGCAGCTTGGCTTCTACTTTAGGGGCCAACGTCCTGACTTTC
>TRBV19|TRBD2|-|TRBJ2-1
CASSITQTRGEGGEQFF
TGTGCCAGTAGTATAACCCAAACACGAGGGGAGGGTGGTGAGCAGTTCTTC
>TRBV7-6|TRBD1|-|TRBJ2-2
CASSPRTGYTGELFF
TGTGCCAGCAGCCCCCGGACAGGTTACACCGGGGAGCTGTTTTTT
>TRBV4-3|TRBD2|-|TRBJ2-7
CASSQDYFSGVDEQYF
TGCGCCAGCAGCCAAGATTACTTTAGCGGGGTGGACGAGCAGTACTTC
>TRBV5-1|-|-|TRBJ2-3
CASSLGQGIGTDTQYF
TGCGCCAGCAGCTTGGGCCAGGGTATAGGCACAGATACGCAGTATTTT
>TRBV6-6|-|once|TRBJ1-1
CASSYSGGDTEAFF
TGTGCCAGCAGTTACTCGGGGGGGGACACTGAAGCTTTCTTT
>TRBV5-1|-|-|TRBJ2-3
CASSLSRSTDTQYF
TGCGCCAGCAGCTTGAGCAGGAGCACAGATACGCAGTATTTT
>TRBV2|TRBD1|once|TRBJ2-3
CASSPTGVTDTQYF
TGTGCCAGCAGTCCGACAGGGGTAACAGATACGCAGTATTTT
>TRBV6-6|TRBD2|-|TRBJ2-3
CASGGGTDTQYF
TGTGCCAGCGGGGGGGGGACAGATACGCAGTATTTT
>TRBV18|TRBD2|-|TRBJ2-7
CASSPSGRNEQYF
TGTGCCAGCTCACCTAGCGGGAGAAACGAGCAGTACTTC
>TRBV6-1|TRBD2|-|TRBJ2-4
CASSERVASGRAGAKNIQYF
TGTGCCAGCAGTGAAAGGGTGGCTAGCGGGAGGGCCGGCGCCAAAAACATTCAGTACTTC
>TRBV19|-|-|TRBJ1-5
CASSIGGVTGQPQHF
TGTGCCAGTAGTATAGGGGGGGTGACGGGTCAGCCCCAGCATTTT
>TRBV24-1|TRBD1|-|TRBJ2-3
CATSDPTGGYTQYF
TGTGCCACCAGTGATCCGACAGGGGGGTATACGCAGTATTTT
>TRBV5-4|TRBD1|-|TRBJ2-3
CASSRDRSTDTQYF
TGTGCCAGCAGCCGGGACAGGTCCACAGATACGCAGTATTTT
>TRBV7-6|-|-|TRBJ2-2
CASSLVQGGGELFF
TGTGCCAGCAGCTTAGTCCAGGGAGGCGGGGAGCTGTTTTTT
>TRBV7-7|-|-|TRBJ2-7
CASSPTGAGRNEQYF
TGTGCTAGCAGCCCCACCGGGGCAGGGAGGAACGAGCAGTACTTC
>TRBV9|-|-|TRBJ1-2
CASSADGANYGYTF
TGTGCCAGCAGCGCCGACGGAGCTAACTATGGCTACACCTTC
>TRBV6-2/TRBV6-3|TRBD2|-|TRBJ2-1
CASSYSGSGGENEQFF
TGTGCCAGCAGTTACTCGGGCAGCGGGGGGGAGAATGAGCAGTTCTTC
>TRBV5-5|-|-|TRBJ2-7
CASSLDGSYEQYF
TGTGCCAGCAGCTTGGACGGCTCCTACGAGCAGTACTTC
>TRBV25-1|-|-|TRBJ1-6
CASMRWGGNSPLHF
TGTGCCAGCATGAGGTGGGGGGGGAATTCACCCCTCCACTTT